These 16 T cell receptor beta chains originate from one sample sequenced in a study of blood T cell repertoires in COVID-19. Here immunoSEQ multiplex PCR was the method, and the copy in TCRdb shows in-frame clones only, minus some. Of 300,000 to 450,000 clones listed, 70% to 90% are singletons. The sequencing sample was made of PBMCs or T cells enriched from blood (not recorded which). All receptors derive from a woman aged 18 to 35 who had recovered from COVID-19.

The rearrangement links TRBV7-9 to TRBJ1-4, with 9 positions matching TRBD1. The CDR3 spans 18 residues. The J segment lost 8 bases and the V segment lost 3 bases, leaving 16 bases of the junction unmatched. The germline gives CDR1 SEHNR, CDR2 FQNEAQ (reference sequence). The CDR3 sequence is CASSFFRDRVTEGEKLFF. The CDR3 DNA follows: TGTGCCAGCAGCTTCTTCCGGGACAGGGTTACCGAGGGAGAAAAACTGTTTTTT.

This sequence joins TRBV6-5 and TRBJ2-7; 10 bases are a match to TRBD1. The CDR3 runs 13 residues. V dropped 4 bases and J dropped 6; count of bases not matched to a gene: 3. Germline loops: CDR1 MNHEY, CDR2 SVGAGI. CDR3 region: CASSLGQGSEQYF. The CDR3 DNA reads as TGTGCCAGCAGTTTGGGACAGGGGAGCGAGCAGTACTTC.

V usage is TRBV29-1 and J usage is TRBJ2-7; no reliable D call. The V end was cut by 0 bases, the J end by 3 bases, with 12 bases between. The CDR3 contains 14 residues. The germline gives CDR1 SQVTM, CDR2 ANQGSEA. The CDR3 DNA reads as TGCAGCGTTGAAGATCCATTAACAGACTACGAGCAGTACTTC. Translation gives CSVEDPLTDYEQYF.

The CDR3 DNA is TGTGCCAGCAGCGTAGGGACGGGGGGGGTCTACGAGCAGTACTTC. Its translation: CASSVGTGGVYEQYF. V gene TRBV9 combines with J gene TRBJ2-7, with TRBD2 matching over 8 bases. Germline CDR1 and CDR2: SGDLS and YYNGEE. The length of the CDR3 is 15 residues. With 0 bases clipped from V and 3 bases from J, the junction kept 5 bases outside the gene matches. The full variable domain, its missing parts supplied by reference TRBV9 and TRBJ2-7, is DSGVTQTPKHLITATGQRVTLRCSPRSGDLSVYWYQQSLDQGLQFLIQYYNGEERAKGNILERFSAQQFPDLHSELNLSSLELGDSALYFCASSVGTGGVYEQYFGPGTRLTVT.

V is TRBV2 and J is TRBJ2-7; 9 nucleotides align to TRBD1. This CDR3 is 15 amino acids long. The ends lost 2 bases at V and 4 bases at J; junction bases unmatched: 6. Germline V gene data show CDR1 as SNHLY and CDR2 as FYNNEI. CDR3 in amino acids: CASSEFPGQGYEQYF. In nucleotides, the CDR3 is TGTGCCAGCAGTGAATTTCCGGGACAGGGATACGAGCAGTACTTC.

V and J are TRBV7-3 and TRBJ1-4; D gene unclear. Germline CDR1 and CDR2: SGHTA and FQGTGA. With 5 bases removed from V and 7 bases from J, the gap between germline ends came to 11 bases. The CDR3 totals 13 residues. As DNA, the CDR3 is TGTGCCAGCAGCCGGGAGCGGGGTGAAAAACTGTTTTTT. This translates into CASSRERGEKLFF.

The J gene is TRBJ1-2, the V gene TRBV15, with TRBD1 matching 9 bases. The CDR3 runs to 13 residues. Per the germline V gene, CDR1 is LNHNV and CDR2 is YYDKDF (reference sequence). The V gene end was trimmed by 3 bases and the J gene end by 5 bases; junction bases not matched to a gene: 1. The CDR3 DNA sequence: TGTGCCACCAGCAGCGGGACAGGGTATGGCTACACCTTC. It specifies CATSSGTGYGYTF. Using reference TRBV15 and TRBJ1-2 for the parts outside the CDR3, the full variable domain is DAMVIQNPRYQVTQFGKPVTLSCSQTLNHNVMYWYQQKSSQAPKLLFHYYDKDFNNEADTPDNFQSRRPNTSFCFLDIRSPGLGDTAMYLCATSSGTGYGYTFGSGTRLTVV.

This chain links TRBV19 with TRBJ1-2; D is undetermined. Looked up from germline, CDR1 is LNHDA and CDR2 is SQIVND (reference sequence). The CDR3 runs to 13 residues. V lost 0 bases and J 5 bases, leaving 7 bases between the germline ends. CDR3 DNA sequence: TGTGCCAGTAGTATAGATGACAAGTATGGCTACACCTTC. It encodes CASSIDDKYGYTF. Filled out from reference TRBV19 and TRBJ1-2, the complete variable domain reads DGGITQSPKYLFRKEGQNVTLSCEQNLNHDAMYWYRQDPGQGLRLIYYSQIVNDFQKGDIAEGYSVSREKKESFPLTVTSAQKNPTAFYLCASSIDDKYGYTFGSGTRLTVV.

This chain uses TRBV19 with TRBJ1-2; 7 bases line up with TRBD1. CDR1 is LNHDA, CDR2 SQIVND, per germline (reference sequence). CDR3 length equals 14 residues. With V trimmed by 5 bases and J by 3 bases, 6 bases remained unmatched. The DNA for the CDR3 is TGTGCCAGTAGTCCCGTAGGACAGGACTATGGCTACACCTTC. This sequence encodes CASSPVGQDYGYTF.

This clone has more than one count but fewer than ten. This chain connects TRBV7-9 to TRBJ2-3; D is perhaps TRBD1 (6 bases). From germline, CDR1 is SEHNR and CDR2 FQNEAQ (reference sequence). CDR3 length: 15 residues. V was pared by 7 bases and J by 0 bases, with 14 bases between. The CDR3: CASTDPGHSTDTQYF. The CDR3 region has the DNA TGTGCCAGCACCGATCCGGGACATAGCACAGATACGCAGTATTTT. The variable domain in full, with the rest retrieved from reference TRBV7-9 and TRBJ2-3, is DTGVSQNPRHKITKRGQNVTFRCDPISEHNRLYWYRQTLGQGPEFLTYFQNEAQLEKSRLLSDRFSAERPKGSFSTLEIQRTEQGDSAMYLCASTDPGHSTDTQYFGPGTRLTVL.

This chain uses TRBV10-1 with TRBJ1-6; 9 bases fit TRBD1. The germline CDR1 and CDR2 sequences are WNHNN and SYGVQD (reference sequence). The V gene end was trimmed by 6 bases and the J gene end by 9 bases; junction bases not matched to a gene: 9. CDR3 length: 15 residues. CDR3 bases: TGCGCCAGCAGGGACCCTGGGACAGGGACTTCACCCCTCCACTTT. This translates into CASRDPGTGTSPLHF.

The rearrangement links TRBV15 to TRBJ1-1; 7 nucleotides line up with TRBD1. CDR1 is LNHNV and CDR2 is YYDKDF in the germline V gene (reference sequence). V lost 2 bases to trimming and J lost 5 bases; unmatched junction nucleotides: 8. The CDR3 consists of 15 residues. In nucleotides, the CDR3 is TGTGCCACCAGCAGACCCGGGACAGCCGCGACTGAAGCTTTCTTT. The encoded protein is CATSRPGTAATEAFF.

This chain links TRBV20-1 with TRBJ2-7; 7 bases are a match to TRBD1. V shed 3 bases and J 0 bases; nucleotides not matched to a gene: 8. Germline V gene lookup returns CDR1 DFQATT and CDR2 SNEGSKA (reference sequence). The CDR3 totals 15 residues. CDR3 DNA: TGCAGTGCTAGTCTAGGTGACAGGGACTCCTACGAGCAGTACTTC. Its protein product is CSASLGDRDSYEQYF.

This clone was picked up one time. This chain joins TRBV7-2 and TRBJ2-7; TRBD1 matches at 7 bases. The CDR3 consists of 12 residues. The trim removed 8 bases at V and 4 bases at J, leaving 5 bases unmatched. The V gene's germline CDR1 is SGHTA and CDR2 FQGNSA. The CDR3 loop is CASGAQGYEQYF. The CDR3 DNA reads TGTGCCAGCGGGGCACAGGGGTACGAGCAGTACTTC.

In nucleotides, the CDR3 is TGTGCCAGCAGTTTAGACAGGGGCTACGAGCAGTACTTC. It is translated as CASSLDRGYEQYF. The rearrangement uses TRBV27 and TRBJ2-7; 8 nucleotides line up with TRBD1. CDR1 is MNHEY and CDR2 is SMNVEV in the germline V gene (reference sequence). The CDR3 is 13 residues long. With 2 bases clipped from V and 3 bases from J, the junction kept 0 bases outside the gene matches.

This chain links TRBV19 with TRBJ2-2; 8 bases are a match to TRBD1. V trimming: 4 bases; J trimming: 0 bases; junction bases outside the gene matches: 1. The CDR3 length is 15 residues. Germline V gives CDR1 LNHDA, CDR2 SQIVND (reference sequence). The CDR3 DNA is TGTGCCAGTAGTACAGGGGGCCCGAACACCGGGGAGCTGTTTTTT. Translation gives CASSTGGPNTGELFF.